These 10 T cell receptor beta chains came from one sample sequenced in a study of cytomegalovirus exposure and HLA in healthy donors. Primers: 60 Vbeta forward and 13 Jbeta reverse. TCRdb keeps only in-frame clones here, not all; method: immunoSEQ multiplex PCR. The sample has approximately 110,000 clones; around 69% are singletons. What was sequenced was PBMCs. Receptors were obtained from a woman aged 40 to 50 in good health and CMV-seropositive.

This clone was counted a few times. The chain employs TRBV7-6 and TRBJ2-2; a weak D match, TRBD2 (5 bases). Germline CDR1 SGHVS, CDR2 FNYEAQ. There are 17 residues in the CDR3. V lost 5 bases to trimming and J lost 4 bases, with 20 bases between them. The CDR3 region has the DNA TGTGCCAGCAGCCCCCTCTCAAGCGGCTCGTTCACCGGGGAGCTGTTTTTT. It yields the protein CASSPLSSGSFTGELFF.

The CDR3 is CASSLEGGDFYEQYF. The CDR3 nucleotides are TGTGCCAGCAGCTTAGAGGGCGGGGATTTCTACGAGCAGTACTTC. The rearrangement links TRBV7-9 to TRBJ2-7, with D perhaps TRBD2 (6 bases). This CDR3 spans 15 amino acids. V lost 1 base and J lost 3, with 13 bases in between. Germline V gene sequence: CDR1 SEHNR, CDR2 FQNEAQ (reference sequence).

This clone was detected once. V gene TRBV4-1 combines with J gene TRBJ2-5; the match to TRBD1 covers 9 bases. Gene TRBJ2-7 matches the end of the DNA better, so the J call may be wrong. The CDR3 is 15 amino acids. Germline CDR1 MGHRA, CDR2 YSYEKL. CDR3 in DNA: TGCGCCAGCAGCCACCGAGTGGGACAGGGCTACGAGCAGTACTTC. Its protein product is CASSHRVGQGYEQYF.

The chain carries TRBV20-1 and TRBJ1-1; D is possibly TRBD1 (6 bases). Germline V gene lookup returns CDR1 DFQATT and CDR2 SNEGSKA (reference sequence). The CDR3 covers 10 residues. Between the trimmed V and J ends, which lost 6 bases and 10 bases, there was a span of 12 bases. The CDR3 is CSASTGTAFF. The CDR3 bases are TGCAGTGCATCAACAGGGACAGCTTTCTTT.

This clone was observed a few times. The V gene is TRBV6-5, the J gene TRBJ1-2; no clear D gene. The V gene lost 2 bases and the J gene lost 5 bases, with 9 bases spanning the gap. This CDR3 region has 13 residues. Germline V lookup: CDR1 MNHEY, CDR2 SVGAGI. The CDR3 bases are TGTGCCAGCAGTTACCACAGTTCTTATGGCTACACCTTC. Encoded protein: CASSYHSSYGYTF.

The chain combines TRBV6-1 with TRBJ1-2, with unresolved D. Germline CDR1 is MNHNS and CDR2 is SASEGT. The CDR3 runs to 12 residues. Trimming cost V 2 bases and J 4 bases, with 5 bases left between them. CDR3 DNA sequence: TGTGCCAGCAGTGAACAGCGCTATGGCTACACCTTC. It encodes CASSEQRYGYTF.

This clone was detected ten times or more. The chain employs TRBV5-4 and TRBJ2-7; 7 bases align to TRBD1. The CDR3 consists of 16 residues. From germline, CDR1 is SGHNT and CDR2 YYREEE (reference sequence). Trimming took 6 bases from V and 6 from J; bases not matched to a gene: 18. DNA of the CDR3: TGTGCCAGCACCCCTCTAGGGACAGTTGAAGGCCTCGAGCAGTACTTC. Its protein is CASTPLGTVEGLEQYF.

The rearrangement links TRBV5-1 to TRBJ2-7; 8 positions agree with TRBD1. V was clipped by 0 bases and J by 5 bases; unmatched bases: 4. The CDR3 sequence is 14 residues long. Per germline, CDR1 SGHRS and CDR2 YFSETQ. CDR3 in amino acids: CASSLGYRGNEQYF. DNA of the CDR3: TGCGCCAGCAGCTTGGGATACAGGGGGAACGAGCAGTACTTC.

The CDR3 is CAIGTGTYNEQFF. The CDR3 DNA reads as TGTGCCATAGGGACAGGGACCTACAATGAGCAGTTCTTC. V gene TRBV10-3 combines with J gene TRBJ2-1, with TRBD1 matching over 9 bases. The CDR3 runs 13 residues. V was pared by 9 bases and J by 2 bases, with 2 bases of the junction left unmatched. Germline V gives CDR1 ENHRY, CDR2 SYGVKD.

The V and J genes are TRBV2 and TRBJ1-6; 8 bases are shared with TRBD1. The CDR3 consists of 13 residues. Germline assignment: CDR1 SNHLY and CDR2 FYNNEI. V lost 6 bases and J lost 11; bases outside the gene matches: 6. CDR3 DNA: TGTGCCAGCAGGAACGGCAGGGGGCCACCCCTCCACTTT. It encodes CASRNGRGPPLHF. The whole variable domain, remainder taken from reference TRBV2 and TRBJ1-6, is EPEVTQTPSHQVTQMGQEVILRCVPISNHLYFYWYRQILGQKVEFLVSFYNNEISEKSEIFDDQFSVERPDGSNFTLKIRSTKLEDSAMYFCASRNGRGPPLHFGNGTRLTVT.